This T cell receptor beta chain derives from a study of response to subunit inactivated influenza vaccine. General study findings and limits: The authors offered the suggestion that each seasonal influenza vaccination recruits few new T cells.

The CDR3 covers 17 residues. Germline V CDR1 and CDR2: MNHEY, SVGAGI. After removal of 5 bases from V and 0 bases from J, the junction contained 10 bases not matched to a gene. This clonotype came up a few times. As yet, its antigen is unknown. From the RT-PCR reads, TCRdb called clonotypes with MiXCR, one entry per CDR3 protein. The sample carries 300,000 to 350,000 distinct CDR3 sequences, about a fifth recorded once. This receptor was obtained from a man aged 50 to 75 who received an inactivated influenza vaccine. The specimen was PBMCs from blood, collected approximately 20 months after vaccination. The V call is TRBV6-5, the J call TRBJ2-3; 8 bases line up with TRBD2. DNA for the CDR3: TGTGCCAGCAGTACTGGGGGACTAGTCTCTAGCACAGATACGCAGTATTTT. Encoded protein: CASSTGGLVSSTDTQYF.